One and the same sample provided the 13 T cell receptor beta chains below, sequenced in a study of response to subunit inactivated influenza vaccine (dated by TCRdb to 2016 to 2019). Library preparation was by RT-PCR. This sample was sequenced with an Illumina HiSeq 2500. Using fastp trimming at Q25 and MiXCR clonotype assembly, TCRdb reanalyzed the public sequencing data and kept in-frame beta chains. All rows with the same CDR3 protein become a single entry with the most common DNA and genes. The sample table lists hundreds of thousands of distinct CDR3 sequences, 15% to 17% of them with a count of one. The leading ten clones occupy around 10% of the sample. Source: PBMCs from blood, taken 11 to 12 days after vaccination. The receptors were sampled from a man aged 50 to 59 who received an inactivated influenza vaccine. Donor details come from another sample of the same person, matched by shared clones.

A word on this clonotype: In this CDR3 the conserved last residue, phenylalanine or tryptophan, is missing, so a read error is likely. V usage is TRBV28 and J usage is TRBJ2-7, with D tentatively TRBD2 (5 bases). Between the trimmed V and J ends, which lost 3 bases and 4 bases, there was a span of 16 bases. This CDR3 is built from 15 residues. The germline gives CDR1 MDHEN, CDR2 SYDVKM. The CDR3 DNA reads TGTGCCAGCAGTTTGGCGGGCTCGGCGGCATACGAGCAGTACCTC. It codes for CASSLAGSAAYEQYL.

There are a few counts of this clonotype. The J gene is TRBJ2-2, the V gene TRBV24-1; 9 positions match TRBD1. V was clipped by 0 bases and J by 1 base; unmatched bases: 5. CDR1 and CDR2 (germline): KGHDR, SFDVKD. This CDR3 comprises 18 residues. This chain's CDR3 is CATSDLPGQGLNTGELFF. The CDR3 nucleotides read TGTGCCACCAGTGATTTGCCTGGACAGGGGTTGAACACCGGGGAGCTGTTTTTT.

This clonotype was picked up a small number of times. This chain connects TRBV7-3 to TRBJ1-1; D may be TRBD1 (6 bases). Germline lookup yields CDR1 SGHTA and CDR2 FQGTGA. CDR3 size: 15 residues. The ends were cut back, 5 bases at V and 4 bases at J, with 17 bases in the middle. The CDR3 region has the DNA TGTGCCAGCAGCCGTCCCGGACAGCCCCCCACTGAAGCTTTCTTT. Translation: CASSRPGQPPTEAFF.

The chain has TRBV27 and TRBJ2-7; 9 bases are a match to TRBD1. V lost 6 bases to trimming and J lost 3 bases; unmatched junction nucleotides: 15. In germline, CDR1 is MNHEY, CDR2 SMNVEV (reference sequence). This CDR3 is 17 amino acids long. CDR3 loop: CASRPVTGGEFFYEQYF. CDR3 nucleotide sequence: TGTGCCAGCAGACCCGTAACAGGGGGCGAATTTTTCTACGAGCAGTACTTC.

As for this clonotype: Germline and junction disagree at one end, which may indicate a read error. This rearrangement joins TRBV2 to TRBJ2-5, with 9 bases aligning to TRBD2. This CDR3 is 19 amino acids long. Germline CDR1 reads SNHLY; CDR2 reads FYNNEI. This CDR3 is CARSFYGRRASGVQETQYF. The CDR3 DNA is TGTGCCCGCAGTTTCTATGGACGACGCGCTAGCGGGGTACAAGAGACCCAGTACTTC.

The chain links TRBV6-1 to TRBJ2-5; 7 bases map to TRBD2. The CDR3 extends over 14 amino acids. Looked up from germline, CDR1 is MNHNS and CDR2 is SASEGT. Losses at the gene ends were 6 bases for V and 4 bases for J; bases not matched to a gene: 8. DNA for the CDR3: TGTGCCAGCAGCCCCGGGACTACAGGAGAGACCCAGTACTTC. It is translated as CASSPGTTGETQYF.

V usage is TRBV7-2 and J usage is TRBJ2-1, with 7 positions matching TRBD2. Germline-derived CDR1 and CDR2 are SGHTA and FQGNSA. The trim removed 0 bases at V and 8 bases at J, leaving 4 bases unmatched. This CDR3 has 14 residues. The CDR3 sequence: CASSLAGGVDEQFF. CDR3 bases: TGTGCCAGCAGCTTAGCGGGAGGGGTTGATGAGCAGTTCTTC.

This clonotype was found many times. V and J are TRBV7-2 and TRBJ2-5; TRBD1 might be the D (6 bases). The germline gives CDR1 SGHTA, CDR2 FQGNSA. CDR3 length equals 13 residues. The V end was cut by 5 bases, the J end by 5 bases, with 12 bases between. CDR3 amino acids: CASSPNQGETQYF. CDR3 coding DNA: TGTGCCAGCAGCCCAAATCAGGGGGAGACCCAGTACTTC. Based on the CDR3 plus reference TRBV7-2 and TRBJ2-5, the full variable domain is GAGVSQSPSNKVTEKGKDVELRCDPISGHTALYWYRQSLGQGLEFLIYFQGNSAPDKSGLPSDRFSAERTGGSVSTLTIQRTQQEDSAVYLCASSPNQGETQYFGPGTRLLVL.

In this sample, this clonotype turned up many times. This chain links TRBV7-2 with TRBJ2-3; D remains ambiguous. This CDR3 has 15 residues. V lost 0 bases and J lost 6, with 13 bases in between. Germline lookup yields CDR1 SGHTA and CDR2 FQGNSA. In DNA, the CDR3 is TGTGCCAGCAGCTTAGCCGACGTATCCGCGGATACGCAGTATTTT. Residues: CASSLADVSADTQYF.

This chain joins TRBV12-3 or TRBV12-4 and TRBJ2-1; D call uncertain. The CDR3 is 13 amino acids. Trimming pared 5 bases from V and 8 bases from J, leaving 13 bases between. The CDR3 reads CASSPTVVDEQFF. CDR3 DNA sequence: TGTGCCAGCAGTCCAACTGTAGTTGATGAGCAGTTCTTC.

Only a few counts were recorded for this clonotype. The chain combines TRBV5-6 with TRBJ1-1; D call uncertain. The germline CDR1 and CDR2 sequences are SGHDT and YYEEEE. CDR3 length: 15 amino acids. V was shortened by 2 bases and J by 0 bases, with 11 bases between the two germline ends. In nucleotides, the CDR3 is TGTGCCAGCAGCTTTGGCATCTTCATGAACACTGAAGCTTTCTTT. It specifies CASSFGIFMNTEAFF.

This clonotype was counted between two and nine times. The CDR3 nucleotides are TGTGCCAGCAGCTTACATCAGACAGGCCTGAGGTACTTC. It codes for CASSLHQTGLRYF. The chain has TRBV11-2 and TRBJ2-5, with D possibly being TRBD1 (6 bases). The CDR3 contains 13 residues. V lost 2 bases, J lost 13 bases, and 17 bases lay in between. CDR1 and CDR2 (germline): SGHAT, FQNNGV.

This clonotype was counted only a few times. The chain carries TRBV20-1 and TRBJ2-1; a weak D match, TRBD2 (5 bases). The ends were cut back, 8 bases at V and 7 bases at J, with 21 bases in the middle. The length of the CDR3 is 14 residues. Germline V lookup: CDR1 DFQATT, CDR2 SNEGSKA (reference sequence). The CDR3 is CSTYVPGKENEQFF. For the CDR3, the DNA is TGCAGTACCTACGTCCCGGGAAAAGAGAATGAGCAGTTCTTC.